The 13 T cell receptor beta chains below all came from one sample that was sequenced in a study of metastatic and nonmetastatic thyroid tumors. TCRdb re-called the PCR reads through MiXCR. The sample records 30,000 to 40,000 clones, 17% being singletons. Patients had received no treatment of any kind before thyroid surgery. Sequenced: blood. The origin of the receptors is a female donor with papillary thyroid cancer or a benign thyroid nodule (not recorded which). Some clones in this sample may be carry-over from other donors' samples.

Concerning this clone itself: The junction shows a germline mismatch at one end, possibly a read error. J is TRBJ1-2 and V is TRBV6-1, with TRBD1 identical over 8 bases. CDR3 length: 15 residues. Germline V CDR1 and CDR2: MNHNS, SASEGT. CDR3 sequence reads: CASSELQGAGYRYTF. As DNA, the CDR3 is TGTGCCAGCAGCGAACTTCAGGGGGCGGGCTATCGCTACACCTTC.

This clone was seen a few times. A much larger clone sits a single nucleotide away, making a read error possible. Other DNA sequences in this specimen translate into the identical CDR3. J is TRBJ2-3 and V is TRBV29-1; the D gene is possibly TRBD1 (6 bases). The germline CDR1 and CDR2 sequences are SQVTM and ANQGSEA. This CDR3 spans 12 amino acids. As DNA, the CDR3 is TGCAGCGTTGACAGGGGCACAGATACACAGTATTTT. Translation: CSVDRGTDTQYF.

This clone is classed as medium-sized (0.01 to 0.1%). V gene TRBV12-3 or TRBV12-4 combines with J gene TRBJ2-5, with D uncertain. V was cut by 3 bases and J by 1 base, with 9 bases left in between. The CDR3 is 14 amino acids. CDR3 bases: TGTGCCAGCAGTTTTCCCGAAACCCAAGAGACCCAGTACTTC. Its protein is CASSFPETQETQYF.

This clone qualifies as medium-sized. J is TRBJ2-7 and V is TRBV6-1; the D is unclear. The CDR3 runs to 12 residues. Germline V gene lookup returns CDR1 MNHNS and CDR2 SASEGT. The ends were cut back, 6 bases at V and 6 bases at J, with 12 bases in the middle. CDR3 amino acids: CASSPVGLEQYF. The CDR3 coding sequence is TGTGCCAGCAGCCCGGTCGGGCTCGAGCAGTACTTC.

This chain joins TRBV12-3 or TRBV12-4 and TRBJ2-5; D uncertain. The CDR3 has 15 residues. Trimming removed 4 bases from V and 3 bases from J, with 15 bases in between. CDR3 sequence (DNA): TGTGCCAGCAGTTCCCTCAGCAGGCCCGAAGAGACCCAGTACTTC. Translating it yields CASSSLSRPEETQYF.

This clone showed up just a few times. The chain couples TRBV6-1 to TRBJ2-1; tentatively, D is TRBD1 (5 bases). Germline lookup yields CDR1 MNHNS and CDR2 SASEGT. This CDR3 region has 14 residues. Trimming removed 4 bases from V and 4 bases from J, with 11 bases in between. DNA for the CDR3: TGTGCCAGCAGTGCCGGAAGGGGATACAATGAGCAGTTCTTC. It translates to CASSAGRGYNEQFF.

This clone was seen ten or more times. The chain is built from TRBV11-3 and TRBJ2-3, with 10 bases lining up with TRBD2. The V gene end was trimmed by 6 bases and the J gene end by 1 base; junction bases not matched to a gene: 4. Germline loops: CDR1 SGHNT, CDR2 YENEEA. The CDR3 spans 15 residues. In DNA, the CDR3 is TGTGCCAGCAGTCGCGGGACTAGCGGCACAGATACGCAGTATTTT. Translation: CASSRGTSGTDTQYF.

This clone was recorded at least ten times. The chain joins TRBV3-1 to TRBJ2-1; 8 positions agree with TRBD1. V lost 3 bases to trimming and J lost 15 bases; unmatched junction nucleotides: 13. This CDR3 comprises 14 residues. Germline CDR1 is LGHDT and CDR2 is YNNKEL (reference sequence). The CDR3: CASSHQQGVWRPFF. In DNA form, the CDR3 reads TGTGCCAGCAGCCATCAACAGGGGGTCTGGCGTCCGTTCTTC.

As regards this clone: A much more abundant neighbour one base away suggests this may be a read error. The V call is TRBV4-1, the J call TRBJ2-5; D could derive from TRBD1 or TRBD2 (5 bases each). The germline V gene encodes CDR1 MGHRA and CDR2 YSYEKL. The length of the CDR3 is 15 residues. As DNA, the CDR3 is TGCGCCAGCGGCCAAGACGGGACCCGAGGGGAGACCCAGTACTTC. It specifies CASGQDGTRGETQYF.

The table lists this clone with many counts. The chain employs TRBV20-1 and TRBJ2-7, with 8 bases identical to TRBD2. There are 13 residues in the CDR3. Germline V gene sequence: CDR1 DFQATT, CDR2 SNEGSKA (reference sequence). V shed 6 bases, J shed 3 bases, and the junction held 7 bases outside the gene matches. Here the CDR3 DNA reads TGCAGTGCCAGCGGGAGAAATCGCTACGAGCAGTACTTC. Translated, it gives CSASGRNRYEQYF.

This clone was counted a few times. This chain joins TRBV27 and TRBJ2-1; TRBD2 matches 7 bases. The CDR3 is 15 amino acids. The V gene's germline CDR1 is MNHEY and CDR2 SMNVEV (reference sequence). V was pared by 5 bases and J by 6 bases, with 10 bases of the junction left unmatched. CDR3 residues: CASSARERGGNEQFF. CDR3 DNA: TGTGCCAGCAGTGCAAGGGAGCGCGGGGGCAATGAGCAGTTCTTC.

Within the sample, this clone is medium-sized. The chain has TRBV28 and TRBJ2-7; the D gene is possibly TRBD1 (6 bases). Germline V lookup: CDR1 MDHEN, CDR2 SYDVKM. The CDR3 is made up of 15 amino acids. Deletions cut 2 bases from V and 0 bases from J, with 11 bases between. This CDR3 is CASSLGGLLSYEQYF. The CDR3 coding sequence is TGTGCCAGCAGTTTAGGGGGCCTGCTCTCCTACGAGCAGTACTTC. Complete variable domain (other parts from reference TRBV28 and TRBJ2-7): DVKVTQSSRYLVKRTGEKVFLECVQDMDHENMFWYRQDPGLGLRLIYFSYDVKMKEKGDIPEGYSVSREKKERFSLILESASTNQTSMYLCASSLGGLLSYEQYFGPGTRLTVT.

This clone was counted at least ten times. The DNA of the CDR3 is TGTGCCAGCAGATTACAGGGTTTAAGCAATCAGCCCCAGCATTTT. Translated, it gives CASRLQGLSNQPQHF. The chain combines TRBV27 with TRBJ1-5; D might be TRBD1 (6 bases). CDR1 MNHEY and CDR2 SMNVEV come from the germline V gene (reference sequence). There are 15 residues in the CDR3. The V gene lost 6 bases and the J gene lost 1 base, with 13 bases spanning the gap.